What follows are 25 T cell receptor beta chains derived from one specimen sequenced in a study of OX40 agonist ivuxolimab in advanced cancers. Repertoires were generated with immunoSEQ multiplex PCR, while TCRdb's copy carries only in-frame clones and drops some. The top ten clones hold roughly 0.76% of a sample with about 59,000 clones, roughly nine tenths of them seen once. The sequences come from CD4+ or CD8+ T cells sorted from blood, collected in a trial of the OX40 agonist ivuxolimab. The source of these receptors is an adult with an advanced solid tumor such as melanoma, head and neck, liver or kidney cancer.

The gene calls are TRBV11-1 and TRBJ2-5; D is perhaps TRBD1 (6 bases). Germline assignment: CDR1 SGHAT and CDR2 FQDESV (reference sequence). Between the trimmed V and J ends, which lost 4 bases and 2 bases, there was a span of 11 bases. The CDR3 has 14 amino acids. CDR3 sequence (DNA): TGTGCCAGCAGCTCGACAGGTATACAAGAGACCCAGTACTTC. This gives the protein CASSSTGIQETQYF. Supplemented by reference TRBV11-1 and TRBJ2-5, the full variable domain reads EAEVAQSPRYKITEKSQAVAFWCDPISGHATLYWYRQILGQGPELLVQFQDESVVDDSQLPKDRFSAERLKGVDSTLKIQPAELGDSAMYLCASSSTGIQETQYFGPGTRLLVL.

The chain uses TRBV6-5 and TRBJ1-4; the D is unclear. The germline gives CDR1 MNHEY, CDR2 SVGAGI. With 2 bases removed from V and 7 bases from J, the gap between germline ends came to 8 bases. The CDR3 runs 13 residues. CDR3 sequence: CASSYGPTEKLFF. The CDR3 coding sequence is TGTGCCAGCAGTTACGGGCCTACTGAAAAACTGTTTTTT.

This chain links TRBV5-3 with TRBJ2-7; D may be TRBD1 (7 bases). TRBV5-3 is an ORF; its function is uncertain. The CDR3 is made up of 16 amino acids. The CDR3 bases are TGTGCAGAAGCTGGCCCCCTCAGGGGGGATACCTACGAGCAGTACTTC. Its protein is CAEAGPLRGDTYEQYF.

The V call is TRBV6-5, the J call TRBJ2-7, with TRBD2 as a possible D gene (5 bases). Germline loops: CDR1 MNHEY, CDR2 SVGAGI. There are 13 residues in the CDR3. V was shortened by 8 bases and J by 4 bases, with 15 bases between the two germline ends. This chain's CDR3 is CASRRNEDYEQYF. The CDR3, as DNA: TGTGCCAGCCGGAGGAACGAAGATTACGAGCAGTACTTC.

The chain couples TRBV13 to TRBJ1-6; no definite D call. In germline, CDR1 is PRHDT, CDR2 FYEKMQ (reference sequence). The CDR3 totals 13 residues. V lost 0 bases and J 11 bases, leaving 8 bases between the germline ends. This CDR3 is CASSLGLKTPLHF. The CDR3 DNA is TGTGCCAGCAGCTTAGGCCTCAAAACACCCCTCCACTTT.

The V and J genes are TRBV4-3 and TRBJ2-2; no firm D call. Germline V gene lookup returns CDR1 LGHNA and CDR2 YSLEER. CDR3 length: 16 residues. The germline V and J ends were trimmed by 2 bases and 4 bases, with 14 bases remaining between them. The CDR3 here is CASSQTFSVGTGELFF. In nucleotides, the CDR3 is TGCGCCAGCAGCCAAACGTTCAGCGTGGGCACCGGGGAGCTGTTTTTT.

This chain connects TRBV28 to TRBJ2-1; no firm D call. Trimming stripped 6 bases from V and 9 bases from J, with 12 bases between. The CDR3 has 12 amino acids. The germline CDR1 and CDR2 sequences are MDHEN and SYDVKM. The CDR3 loop is CASSSNLGEQFF. In DNA, the CDR3 is TGTGCCAGCAGCTCAAACCTAGGTGAGCAGTTCTTC.

The J gene is TRBJ2-7, the V gene TRBV6-5; D is possibly TRBD1 (5 bases). This CDR3 has 14 residues. Deletions cut 0 bases from V and 2 bases from J, with 8 bases between. Germline V gene lookup returns CDR1 MNHEY and CDR2 SVGAGI. The CDR3 protein is CASSYSQGPYEQYF. In nucleotides, the CDR3 is TGTGCCAGCAGTTACTCCCAGGGCCCCTACGAGCAGTACTTC.

The rearrangement joins TRBV6-5 to TRBJ2-1; TRBD1 agrees at 7 bases. The CDR3 sequence is 15 residues long. Germline V gene sequence: CDR1 MNHEY, CDR2 SVGAGI. V shed 1 base and J 2 bases; nucleotides not matched to a gene: 2. The CDR3 is CASSYWTGPYNEQFF. The CDR3, as DNA: TGTGCCAGCAGTTACTGGACAGGACCCTACAATGAGCAGTTCTTC.

The V call is TRBV6-4, the J call TRBJ2-1; D could derive from TRBD1 or TRBD2 (5 bases each). The germline CDR1 and CDR2 sequences are MRHNA and SNTAGT. The V end was cut by 6 bases, the J end by 5 bases, with 11 bases between. The CDR3 length is 13 residues. This CDR3 reads CASSRDRDNEQFF. The CDR3, as DNA: TGTGCCAGCAGCCGGGACCGGGACAATGAGCAGTTCTTC.

The CDR3 region is CASSRTTDAKWKLFF. CDR3 sequence (DNA): TGTGCCAGCAGTCGGACGACGGATGCTAAGTGGAAACTGTTTTTT. This sequence joins TRBV28 and TRBJ1-4; no clear D. CDR1 is MDHEN, CDR2 SYDVKM, per germline. The CDR3 consists of 15 residues. Trimming left V 5 bases short and J 11 bases short, with 21 bases between.

CDR3 in DNA: TGTGCCAGCAGCTTAGACCGGTGGGGGGGGACCCAGTACTTC. It yields the protein CASSLDRWGGTQYF. The chain carries TRBV11-2 and TRBJ2-5; 7 bases map to TRBD2. Per the germline V gene, CDR1 is SGHAT and CDR2 is FQNNGV. The CDR3 spans 14 residues. V lost 0 bases, J lost 7 bases, and 5 bases stayed unmatched.

CDR3 DNA: TGTGCCAGCAGTTCCACTGGGGGGCGCTCTTACAATGAGCAGTTCTTC. Translation: CASSSTGGRSYNEQFF. The chain has TRBV27 and TRBJ2-1; the D gene could be TRBD1 or TRBD2 (6 bases each). This CDR3 contains 16 residues. The germline V and J ends were trimmed by 4 bases and 4 bases, with 17 bases remaining between them. Germline lookup yields CDR1 MNHEY and CDR2 SMNVEV (reference sequence).

The chain joins TRBV19 to TRBJ2-1, with TRBD2 matching 8 bases. V lost 6 bases and J lost 8; bases outside the gene matches: 9. Germline V gives CDR1 LNHDA, CDR2 SQIVND (reference sequence). The CDR3 is 14 residues long. The CDR3 bases are TGTGCCAGTAGCAAGGGAGCTAGCGGGTATGAGCAGTTCTTC. This gives the protein CASSKGASGYEQFF.

The rearrangement uses TRBV5-8 and TRBJ2-1; no firm D call. The germline CDR1 and CDR2 sequences are SGHTS and YDEGEE. V lost 3 bases and J 5 bases, leaving 6 bases between the germline ends. The CDR3 totals 12 residues. The chain's CDR3 is CASSSENNEQFF. CDR3 bases: TGTGCCAGCAGCTCTGAGAACAATGAGCAGTTCTTC.

The chain couples TRBV29-1 to TRBJ2-3; 9 bases are shared with TRBD2. The CDR3 is 15 residues long. From germline, CDR1 is SQVTM and CDR2 ANQGSEA. J was trimmed by 3 bases and V by 5 bases; bases with no gene match: 9. The CDR3 DNA is TGCAGCGTTCAACGGGCGGGAGGGCTGACAGATACGCAGTATTTT. Translating it yields CSVQRAGGLTDTQYF.

The rearrangement joins TRBV6-1 to TRBJ1-5, with D unresolved. Trimming took off 1 base at V and 3 bases at J, with 7 bases between the two ends. Germline V gene sequence: CDR1 MNHNS, CDR2 SASEGT. The CDR3 is made up of 14 amino acids. The CDR3 sequence: CASSEGQYNQPQHF. In DNA form, the CDR3 reads TGTGCCAGCAGTGAAGGCCAGTACAATCAGCCCCAGCATTTT.

V and J are TRBV5-4 and TRBJ2-3; D gene uncertain. This CDR3 spans 13 amino acids. V shed 4 bases and J shed 2 bases, with 8 bases lying between them. The germline CDR1 and CDR2 sequences are SGHNT and YYREEE (reference sequence). The CDR3 DNA is TGTGCCAGCAGCGGTGGTTCCACAGATACGCAGTATTTT. Translation: CASSGGSTDTQYF.

The DNA of the CDR3 is TGCGCCAGCAGCCTGAGGTCCAACTACGAGCAGTACTTC. Residues: CASSLRSNYEQYF. V and J are TRBV5-1 and TRBJ2-7, with D hard to call. This CDR3 spans 13 amino acids. The V gene's germline CDR1 is SGHRS and CDR2 YFSETQ. V shed 4 bases and J shed 3 bases, with 11 bases lying between them.

This clone was recorded only once. This chain connects TRBV29-1 to TRBJ1-1; maybe TRBD1 (5 bases). Germline V gene data show CDR1 as SQVTM and CDR2 as ANQGSEA. V lost 5 bases, J lost 5 bases, and 9 bases lay in between. This CDR3 has 11 residues. The DNA of the CDR3 is TGCAGCGTTTCTAGGGGTACTGAAGCTTTCTTT. This translates into CSVSRGTEAFF.

The chain has TRBV9 and TRBJ2-5; possibly TRBD1 or TRBD2 for D (5 bases each). Between the trimmed V and J ends, which lost 2 bases and 4 bases, there was a span of 12 bases. This CDR3 is 14 amino acids long. Germline V gene data show CDR1 as SGDLS and CDR2 as YYNGEE. CDR3 protein: CASSVTGLGETQYF. The CDR3 coding sequence is TGTGCCAGCAGCGTCACGGGGCTCGGAGAGACCCAGTACTTC.

The J gene is TRBJ2-2, the V gene TRBV19; D is undetermined. Germline lookup yields CDR1 LNHDA and CDR2 SQIVND (reference sequence). The CDR3 covers 12 residues. V dropped 0 bases and J dropped 8 bases, with 4 bases sitting between them. CDR3 in DNA: TGTGCCAGTAGTATAGATCTAGGGGAGCTGTTTTTT. Translated, it gives CASSIDLGELFF.

The chain links TRBV19 to TRBJ1-5; D remains unclear. V was clipped by 5 bases and J by 4 bases, with 21 bases between them. CDR1 and CDR2 from the germline V gene are LNHDA and SQIVND (reference sequence). This CDR3 region has 17 residues. In DNA, the CDR3 is TGTGCCAGTAGTCGCCAAGGAACTATAGTAGCAAATCAGCCCCAGCATTTT. Amino acid sequence: CASSRQGTIVANQPQHF.

The chain is built from TRBV9 and TRBJ2-7, with 11 positions matching TRBD2. V was pared by 4 bases and J by 7 bases, with 10 bases of the junction left unmatched. This CDR3 comprises 15 residues. Germline assignment: CDR1 SGDLS and CDR2 YYNGEE. The CDR3 DNA follows: TGTGCCAGCAGCCGGCTAGCGGGGGGTCGAGGGGAGCAGTACTTC. Protein sequence: CASSRLAGGRGEQYF.

The V gene is TRBV29-1, the J gene TRBJ2-5, with a possible D match to TRBD1 (6 bases). The CDR3 totals 15 residues. Trimming cost V 3 bases and J 5 bases, with 19 bases left between them. Germline values: CDR1 SQVTM, CDR2 ANQGSEA. CDR3: CSVDSHLRRGETQYF. In DNA form, the CDR3 reads TGCAGCGTTGACAGCCATCTGAGAAGGGGGGAGACCCAGTACTTC.